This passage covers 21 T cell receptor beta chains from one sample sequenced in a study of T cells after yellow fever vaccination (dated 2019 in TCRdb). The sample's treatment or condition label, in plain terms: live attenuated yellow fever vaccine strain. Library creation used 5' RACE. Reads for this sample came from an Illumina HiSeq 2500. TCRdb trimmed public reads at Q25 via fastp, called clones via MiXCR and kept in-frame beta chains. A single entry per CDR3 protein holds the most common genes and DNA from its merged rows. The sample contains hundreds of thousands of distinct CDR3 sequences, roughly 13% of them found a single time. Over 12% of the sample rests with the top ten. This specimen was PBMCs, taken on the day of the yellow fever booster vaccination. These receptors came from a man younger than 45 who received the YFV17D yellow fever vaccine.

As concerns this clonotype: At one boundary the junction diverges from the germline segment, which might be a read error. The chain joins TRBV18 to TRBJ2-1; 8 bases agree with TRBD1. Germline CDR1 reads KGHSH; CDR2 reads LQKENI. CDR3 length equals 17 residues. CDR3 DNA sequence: TGTGCCAGCTCACCAGGGACAGGTCTCTTCTTCTACAATGAGGAGTTCTTC. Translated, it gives CASSPGTGLFFYNEEFF.

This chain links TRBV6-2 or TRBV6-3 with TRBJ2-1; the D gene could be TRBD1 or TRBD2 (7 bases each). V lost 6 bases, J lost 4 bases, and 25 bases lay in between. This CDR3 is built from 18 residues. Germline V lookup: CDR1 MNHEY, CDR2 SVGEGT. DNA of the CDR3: TGTGCCAGCAGCCCAGAGGGGGCGGGAGTTTTGGGATACAATGAGCAGTTCTTC. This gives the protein CASSPEGAGVLGYNEQFF.

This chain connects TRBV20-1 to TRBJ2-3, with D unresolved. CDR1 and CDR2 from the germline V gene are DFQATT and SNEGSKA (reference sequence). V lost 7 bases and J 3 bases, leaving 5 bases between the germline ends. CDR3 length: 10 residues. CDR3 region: CSVFTDTQYF. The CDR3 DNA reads TGCAGTGTTTTTACAGATACGCAGTATTTT.

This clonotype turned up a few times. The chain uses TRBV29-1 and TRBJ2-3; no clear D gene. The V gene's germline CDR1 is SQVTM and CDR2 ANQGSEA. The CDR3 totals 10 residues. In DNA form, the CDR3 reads TGCACCCTGATCCCAAATACGCAGTATTTT. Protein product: CTLIPNTQYF.

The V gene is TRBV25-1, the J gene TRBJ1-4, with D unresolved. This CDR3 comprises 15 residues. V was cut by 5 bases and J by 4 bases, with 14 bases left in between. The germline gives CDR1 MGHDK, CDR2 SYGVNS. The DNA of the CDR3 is TGTGCCAGCAGTAAAGTAGAAGGTTATAATGAAAAACTGTTTTTT. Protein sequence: CASSKVEGYNEKLFF. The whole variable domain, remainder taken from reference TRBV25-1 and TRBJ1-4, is EADIYQTPRYLVIGTGKKITLECSQTMGHDKMYWYQQDPGMELHLIHYSYGVNSTEKGDLSSESTVSRIRTEHFPLTLESARPSHTSQYLCASSKVEGYNEKLFFGSGTQLSVL.

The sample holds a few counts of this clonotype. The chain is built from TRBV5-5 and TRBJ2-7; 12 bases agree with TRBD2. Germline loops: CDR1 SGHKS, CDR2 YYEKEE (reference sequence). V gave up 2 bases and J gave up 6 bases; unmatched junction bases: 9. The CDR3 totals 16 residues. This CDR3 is CASSLQTSGSNGEQYF. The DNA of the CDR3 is TGTGCCAGCAGCTTACAGACTAGCGGGAGTAACGGCGAGCAGTACTTC.

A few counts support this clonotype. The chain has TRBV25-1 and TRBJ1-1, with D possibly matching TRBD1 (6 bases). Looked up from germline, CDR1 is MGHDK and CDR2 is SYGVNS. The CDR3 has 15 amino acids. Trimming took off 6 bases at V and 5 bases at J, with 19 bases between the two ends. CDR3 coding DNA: TGTGCCAGCAGCGGGAGGACAGTTCGGTTAACTGAAGCTTTCTTT. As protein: CASSGRTVRLTEAFF.

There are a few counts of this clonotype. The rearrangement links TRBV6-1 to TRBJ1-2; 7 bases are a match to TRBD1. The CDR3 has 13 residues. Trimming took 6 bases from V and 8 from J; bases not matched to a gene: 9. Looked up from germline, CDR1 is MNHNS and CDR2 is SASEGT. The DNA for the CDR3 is TGTGCCAGCAGCACGGACAGGATAGGGGGCTACACCTTC. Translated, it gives CASSTDRIGGYTF.

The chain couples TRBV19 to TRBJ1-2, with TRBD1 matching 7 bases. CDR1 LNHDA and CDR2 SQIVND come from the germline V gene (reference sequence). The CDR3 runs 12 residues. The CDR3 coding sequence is TGTCCAAGAGGGGGCAAGAACTATGGCTACACCTTC. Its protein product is CPRGGKNYGYTF.

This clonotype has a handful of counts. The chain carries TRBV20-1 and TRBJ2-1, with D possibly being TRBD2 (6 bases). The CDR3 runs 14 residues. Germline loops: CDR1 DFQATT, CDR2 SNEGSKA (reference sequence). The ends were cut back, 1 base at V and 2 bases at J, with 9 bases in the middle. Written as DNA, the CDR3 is TGCAGTGCTAGAGCGCGGGATACCTACAATGAGCAGTTCTTC. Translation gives CSARARDTYNEQFF.

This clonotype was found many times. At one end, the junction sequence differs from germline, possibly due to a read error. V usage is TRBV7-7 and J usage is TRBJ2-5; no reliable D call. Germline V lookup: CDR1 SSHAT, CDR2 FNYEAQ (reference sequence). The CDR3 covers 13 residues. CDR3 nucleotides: TGTGCTAGCAGCTTAAGCCGAGCCGAGACCCAGTACTTC. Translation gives CASSLSRAETQYF.

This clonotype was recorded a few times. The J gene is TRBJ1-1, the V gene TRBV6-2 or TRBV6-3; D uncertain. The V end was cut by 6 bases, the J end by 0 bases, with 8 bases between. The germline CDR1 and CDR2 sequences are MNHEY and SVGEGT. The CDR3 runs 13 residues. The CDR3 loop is CASRWSLNTEAFF. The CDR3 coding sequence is TGTGCCAGCAGGTGGTCCCTGAACACTGAAGCTTTCTTT.

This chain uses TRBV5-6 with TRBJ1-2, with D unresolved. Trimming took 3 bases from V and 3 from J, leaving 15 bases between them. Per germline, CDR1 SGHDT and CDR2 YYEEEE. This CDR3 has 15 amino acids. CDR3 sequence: CASSSITESYYGYTF. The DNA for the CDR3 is TGTGCCAGCAGCTCTATAACTGAAAGCTACTATGGCTACACCTTC.

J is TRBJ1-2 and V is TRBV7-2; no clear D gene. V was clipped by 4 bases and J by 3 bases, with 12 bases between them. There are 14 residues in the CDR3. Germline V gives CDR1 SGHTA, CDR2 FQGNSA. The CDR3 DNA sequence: TGTGCCAGCAGCTCCTCTCCGGGAGACTATGGCTACACCTTC. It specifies CASSSSPGDYGYTF. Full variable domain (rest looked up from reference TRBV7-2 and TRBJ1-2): GAGVSQSPSNKVTEKGKDVELRCDPISGHTALYWYRQSLGQGLEFLIYFQGNSAPDKSGLPSDRFSAERTGGSVSTLTIQRTQQEDSAVYLCASSSSPGDYGYTFGSGTRLTVV.

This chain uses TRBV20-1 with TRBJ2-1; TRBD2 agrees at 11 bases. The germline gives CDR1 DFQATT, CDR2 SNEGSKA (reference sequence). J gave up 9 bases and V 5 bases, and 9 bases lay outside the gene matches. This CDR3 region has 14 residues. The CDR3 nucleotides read TGCAGTGCTCTTAGCGGGAGGGTTATAGTTGAGCAGTTCTTC. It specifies CSALSGRVIVEQFF.

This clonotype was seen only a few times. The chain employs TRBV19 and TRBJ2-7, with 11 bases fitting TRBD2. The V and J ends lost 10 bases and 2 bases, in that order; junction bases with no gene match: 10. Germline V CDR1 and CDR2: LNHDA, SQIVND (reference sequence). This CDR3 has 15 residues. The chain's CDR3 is CATTSTSGAAYEQYF. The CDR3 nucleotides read TGTGCCACCACTTCGACTAGCGGGGCTGCCTACGAGCAGTACTTC.

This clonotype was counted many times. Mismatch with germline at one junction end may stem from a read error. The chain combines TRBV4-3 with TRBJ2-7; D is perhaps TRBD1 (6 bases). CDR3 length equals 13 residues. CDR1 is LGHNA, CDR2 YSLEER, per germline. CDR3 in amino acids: CASSQDRSYEQYF. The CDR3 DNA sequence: TGTGCCAGCAGCCAAGACAGGTCCTACGAGCAGTACTTC.

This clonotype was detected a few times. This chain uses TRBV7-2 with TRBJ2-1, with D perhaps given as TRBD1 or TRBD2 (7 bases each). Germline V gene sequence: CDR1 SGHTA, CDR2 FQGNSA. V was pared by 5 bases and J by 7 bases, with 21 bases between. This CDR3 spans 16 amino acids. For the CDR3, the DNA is TGTGCCAGCAGCCAAAGGGGAGGGGGCCTTGGGAATGAGCAGTTCTTC. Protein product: CASSQRGGGLGNEQFF.

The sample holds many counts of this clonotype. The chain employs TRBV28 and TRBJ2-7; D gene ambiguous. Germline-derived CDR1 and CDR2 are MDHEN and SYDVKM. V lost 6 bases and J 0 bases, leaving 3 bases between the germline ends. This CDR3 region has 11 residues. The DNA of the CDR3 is TGTGCCAGCAGGAACTCCTACGAGCAGTACTTC. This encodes CASRNSYEQYF.

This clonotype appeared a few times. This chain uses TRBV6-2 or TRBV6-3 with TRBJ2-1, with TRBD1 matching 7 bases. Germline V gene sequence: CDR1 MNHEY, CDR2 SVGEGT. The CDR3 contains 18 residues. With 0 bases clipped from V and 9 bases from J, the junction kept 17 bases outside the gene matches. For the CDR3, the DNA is TGTGCCAGCAGTTACTCGACAGGGTTTGAACCAAAACTTCTTGAGCAGTTCTTC. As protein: CASSYSTGFEPKLLEQFF.

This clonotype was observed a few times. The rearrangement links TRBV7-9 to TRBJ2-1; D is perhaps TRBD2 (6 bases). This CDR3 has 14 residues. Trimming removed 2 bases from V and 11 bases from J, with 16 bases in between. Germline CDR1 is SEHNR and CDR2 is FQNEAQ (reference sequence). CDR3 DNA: TGTGCCAGCAGCTTACGGGGTAAGGACTACCAGCAGTTCTTC. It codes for CASSLRGKDYQQFF.